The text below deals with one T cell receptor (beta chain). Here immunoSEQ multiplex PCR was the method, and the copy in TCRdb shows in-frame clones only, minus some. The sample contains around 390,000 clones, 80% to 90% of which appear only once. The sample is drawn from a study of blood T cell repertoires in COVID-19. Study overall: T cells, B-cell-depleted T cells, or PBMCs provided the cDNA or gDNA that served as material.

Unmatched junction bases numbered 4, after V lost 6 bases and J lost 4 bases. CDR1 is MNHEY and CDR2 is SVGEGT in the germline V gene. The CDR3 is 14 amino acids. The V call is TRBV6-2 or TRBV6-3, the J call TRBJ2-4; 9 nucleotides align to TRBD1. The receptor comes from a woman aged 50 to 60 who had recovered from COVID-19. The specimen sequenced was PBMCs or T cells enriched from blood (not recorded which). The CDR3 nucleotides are TGTGCCAGCAGCCCGGGACAGGGAAAAAACATTCAGTACTTC. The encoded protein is CASSPGQGKNIQYF.